This T cell receptor beta chain was sequenced during a study of T cells after yellow fever vaccination. MiXCR, applied by TCRdb to the 5' RACE reads, yields one record per CDR3 protein. Among some 350,000 distinct CDR3 sequences listed, more than 9% were seen once. As to this clonotype: The antigen remains unidentified.

CDR1 is SGHTA, CDR2 FQGTGA, per germline. The CDR3 spans 13 residues. Trimming left V 5 bases short and J 2 bases short, with 10 bases between. Findings of the study overall: Detected again after the booster were most primary-vaccination clones, at 96% CD4 and more than 70% CD8. Bulk-population clonotypes that are abundant could appear as contaminants in FACS-sorted repertoires. Few clonotypes appeared in both CD4 and CD8 compartments.

This chain uses TRBV7-3 with TRBJ2-7; tentatively, D is TRBD1 (5 bases). The TCR comes from a man between 18 and 29 years old who received the YFV17D yellow fever vaccine. This specimen consisted of PBMCs, obtained on the day of the first yellow fever vaccination. CDR3: CASSPRGPYEQYF. The CDR3 coding sequence is TGTGCCAGCAGCCCAAGGGGTCCCTACGAGCAGTACTTC.